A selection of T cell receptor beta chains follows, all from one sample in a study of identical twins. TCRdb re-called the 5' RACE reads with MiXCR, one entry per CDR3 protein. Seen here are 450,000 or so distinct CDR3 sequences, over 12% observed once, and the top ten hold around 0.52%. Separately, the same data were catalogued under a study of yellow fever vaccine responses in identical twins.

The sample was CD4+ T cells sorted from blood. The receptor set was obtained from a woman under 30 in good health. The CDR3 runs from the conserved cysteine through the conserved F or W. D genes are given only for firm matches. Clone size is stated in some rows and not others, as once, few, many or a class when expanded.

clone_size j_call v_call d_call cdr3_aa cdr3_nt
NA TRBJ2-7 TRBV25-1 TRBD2 CASSAVSGGSYEQYF TGTGCCAGCAGTGCGGTGAGCGGGGGTTCTTACGAGCAGTACTTC
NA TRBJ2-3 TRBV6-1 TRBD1 CASRETGGTDTQYF TGTGCCAGCAGAGAAACAGGGGGAACAGATACGCAGTATTTT
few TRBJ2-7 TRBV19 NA CASRDAYEQYF TGTGCCAGCAGGGACGCCTACGAGCAGTACTTC
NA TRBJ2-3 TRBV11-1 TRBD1 CASRQQGTDTQYF TGTGCCAGCAGGCAACAGGGGACAGATACGCAGTATTTT
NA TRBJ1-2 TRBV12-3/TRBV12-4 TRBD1 CASSPRQGAQGYTF TGTGCCAGCAGTCCTCGACAGGGGGCGCAAGGCTACACCTTC
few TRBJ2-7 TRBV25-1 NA CASSAWGRDEQYF TGTGCCAGCAGTGCTTGGGGGCGGGACGAGCAGTACTTC
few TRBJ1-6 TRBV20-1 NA CSAGSGQLHF TGCAGTGCTGGGTCGGGACAACTCCACTTT
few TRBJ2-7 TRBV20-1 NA CSARTPWGGDDEQYF TGCAGTGCTAGGACCCCTTGGGGGGGCGACGACGAGCAGTACTTC
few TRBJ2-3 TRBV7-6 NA CASSSNGGDTQYF TGTGCCAGCAGCTCAAATGGGGGAGATACGCAGTATTTT
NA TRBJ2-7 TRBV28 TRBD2 CASSLPRGAGAYEQYF TGTGCCAGCAGTTTACCCAGGGGAGCGGGGGCCTACGAGCAGTACTTC
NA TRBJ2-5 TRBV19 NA CASGAQGPQETQYF TGTGCCAGTGGGGCACAGGGCCCGCAAGAGACCCAGTACTTC
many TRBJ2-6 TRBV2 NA CASSDRTISGANVLTF TGTGCCAGCAGTGACAGAACCATCTCTGGGGCCAACGTCCTGACTTTC
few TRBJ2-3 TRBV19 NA CASRSLRETQTDTDTQYF TGTGCCAGTAGATCTCTCCGTGAGACCCAGACAGACACAGATACGCAGTATTTT
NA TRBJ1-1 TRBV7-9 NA CASSVLVNTEAFF TGTGCCAGCAGCGTCCTAGTGAACACTGAAGCTTTCTTT
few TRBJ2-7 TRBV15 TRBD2 CATSRGGGGHYEQYF TGTGCCACCAGCAGAGGCGGGGGGGGGCACTACGAGCAGTACTTC
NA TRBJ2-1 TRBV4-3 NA CASSQDPTGYNEQFF TGCGCCAGCAGCCAAGATCCAACCGGCTACAATGAGCAGTTCTTC
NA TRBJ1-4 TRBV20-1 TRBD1 CSAEPVDRGDEKLFF TGCAGTGCCGAACCAGTTGACAGGGGCGATGAAAAACTGTTTTTT
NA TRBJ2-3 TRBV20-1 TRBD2 CSAPTLAGGTQYF TGCAGTGCGCCCACCTTAGCGGGAGGTACGCAGTATTTT
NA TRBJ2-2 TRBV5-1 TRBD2 CASSLREGNTGELFF TGCGCCAGCAGCCTCCGGGAGGGGAACACCGGGGAGCTGTTTTTT
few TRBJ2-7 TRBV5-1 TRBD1 CASSPGGTGGSYEQYF TGCGCCAGCAGCCCCGGGGGGACAGGGGGCTCCTACGAGCAGTACTTC
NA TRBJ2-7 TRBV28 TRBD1 CASSVAGTGGYEQYF TGTGCCAGCAGTGTAGCCGGGACAGGGGGCTACGAGCAGTACTTC
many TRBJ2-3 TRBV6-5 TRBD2 CASSYIGLAGADTQYF TGTGCCAGCAGTTACATAGGACTAGCGGGAGCAGATACGCAGTATTTT
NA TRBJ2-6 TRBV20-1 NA CSARGGGPGANVLTF TGCAGTGCTAGAGGAGGGGGGCCTGGGGCCAACGTCCTGACTTTC
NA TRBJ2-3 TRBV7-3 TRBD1 CASSAGQGVRTDTQYF TGTGCCAGCAGCGCAGGACAGGGAGTTCGCACAGATACGCAGTATTTT